These 17 T cell receptor beta chains were all obtained from the same sample, sequenced in a study of blood T cell repertoires in COVID-19. Generated by immunoSEQ multiplex PCR, the TCRdb table keeps only in-frame clones and is missing some. The sample consists of roughly 240,000 clones, approximately 87% of them appearing once. Source material: peripheral blood. These receptor sequences come from a man aged 55 to 70 who had recovered from COVID-19.

The chain couples TRBV12-5 to TRBJ2-5; a weak D match, TRBD1 (6 bases). Germline V gene lookup returns CDR1 LGHNT and CDR2 FRNRAP. The CDR3 length is 12 residues. CDR3 DNA sequence: TGTGCCTCCAGTGGGCAGGGGAAGACCCAGTACTTC. It yields the protein CASSGQGKTQYF.

V gene TRBV9 combines with J gene TRBJ2-1, with 13 bases that match TRBD2. Germline loops: CDR1 SGDLS, CDR2 YYNGEE. This CDR3 has 15 residues. J was trimmed by 9 bases and V by 4 bases; bases with no gene match: 7. The CDR3 is CASSKLAGGPLEQFF. For the CDR3, the DNA is TGTGCCAGCAGCAAACTAGCGGGGGGGCCGCTTGAGCAGTTCTTC.

The CDR3 here is CASSPAWANEQYF. The DNA for the CDR3 is TGTGCCAGCAGCCCCGCCTGGGCAAACGAGCAGTACTTC. This chain uses TRBV7-2 with TRBJ2-7; D not certain. The CDR3 has 13 residues. Trimming pared 5 bases from V and 5 bases from J, leaving 13 bases between. Germline lookup yields CDR1 SGHTA and CDR2 FQGNSA.

V usage is TRBV24-1 and J usage is TRBJ2-7; D gene unclear. V was cut by 2 bases and J by 6 bases, with 7 bases left in between. Germline CDR1 is KGHDR and CDR2 is SFDVKD. The CDR3 contains 12 residues. The CDR3 spells CATSDSKREQYF. The CDR3, as DNA: TGTGCCACCAGTGATTCCAAGCGCGAGCAGTACTTC.

The J gene is TRBJ2-3, the V gene TRBV5-1, with 8 bases aligning to TRBD1. The CDR3 is 15 residues long. With V trimmed by 1 base and J by 6 bases, 7 bases remained unmatched. Germline-derived CDR1 and CDR2 are SGHRS and YFSETQ. Here the CDR3 DNA reads TGCGCCAGCAGCTTGTTGACAGGGGCCAAGGATACGCAGTATTTT. Amino acids: CASSLLTGAKDTQYF.

The chain recombines TRBV11-2 with TRBJ2-2; maybe TRBD2 (5 bases). The CDR3 is 18 amino acids. CDR1 is SGHAT, CDR2 FQNNGV, per germline. V lost 5 bases and J 2 bases, leaving 21 bases between the germline ends. CDR3 sequence reads: CASSDALLARANTGELFF. For the CDR3, the DNA is TGTGCCAGCAGCGACGCCCTATTAGCGCGAGCTAACACCGGGGAGCTGTTTTTT.

This chain connects TRBV28 to TRBJ2-5; 7 nucleotides agree with TRBD2. Germline V lookup: CDR1 MDHEN, CDR2 SYDVKM. The CDR3 spans 13 residues. V shed 5 bases and J 4 bases; nucleotides not matched to a gene: 4. CDR3 in amino acids: CASSPRTRETQYF. The CDR3 bases are TGTGCCAGCAGTCCCAGGACTAGAGAGACCCAGTACTTC.

This clone was detected only a few times. The chain combines TRBV6-5 with TRBJ1-4; a possible D gene is TRBD1 (6 bases). Trimming removed 6 bases at V and 8 bases at J, with 13 bases between. The CDR3 length is 13 residues. CDR1 and CDR2 (germline): MNHEY, SVGAGI. CDR3 sequence: CASSGGRIEKLFF. DNA of the CDR3: TGTGCCAGCAGCGGGGGGCGCATCGAAAAACTGTTTTTT.

The chain uses TRBV12-3 or TRBV12-4 and TRBJ2-7; no definite D call. The CDR3 sequence is 11 residues long. V lost 8 bases, J lost 5 bases, and 10 bases lay in between. The CDR3 spells CASSPGHEQYF. CDR3 DNA: TGTGCCAGCTCGCCAGGCCACGAGCAGTACTTC.

The chain joins TRBV2 to TRBJ1-4, with a possible D match to TRBD1 (6 bases). From germline, CDR1 is SNHLY and CDR2 FYNNEI. This CDR3 region has 14 residues. The V gene lost 0 bases and the J gene lost 15 bases, with 17 bases spanning the gap. CDR3 region: CASSEARPAGAVFF. The CDR3 DNA reads as TGTGCCAGCAGTGAAGCGAGGCCGGCGGGGGCAGTGTTTTTT.

The chain has TRBV7-3 and TRBJ2-5, with 8 bases lining up with TRBD2. The CDR3 spans 14 residues. V trimming: 5 bases; J trimming: 2 bases; junction bases outside the gene matches: 4. Germline CDR1 and CDR2: SGHTA and FQGTGA. The CDR3 sequence: CASSLSGDQETQYF. In DNA form, the CDR3 reads TGTGCCAGCAGCCTTAGCGGGGATCAAGAGACCCAGTACTTC. Full variable domain (outside the CDR3, taken from reference TRBV7-3 and TRBJ2-5): GAGVSQTPSNKVTEKGKYVELRCDPISGHTALYWYRQSLGQGPEFLIYFQGTGAADDSGLPNDRFFAVRPEGSVSTLKIQRTERGDSAVYLCASSLSGDQETQYFGPGTRLLVL.

The CDR3: CASSSWTEGETQYF. DNA for the CDR3: TGTGCCAGTAGTTCGTGGACAGAGGGGGAGACCCAGTACTTC. This sequence joins TRBV19 and TRBJ2-5; D is possibly TRBD1 (6 bases). The CDR3 has 14 residues. CDR1 and CDR2 from the germline V gene are LNHDA and SQIVND (reference sequence). The V gene lost 5 bases and the J gene lost 5 bases, with 15 bases spanning the gap.

This clone was counted a few times. The CDR3 DNA sequence: TGTGCCAGCAGTGATCAGACCTACGAGCAGTACTTC. This codes for CASSDQTYEQYF. The chain recombines TRBV25-1 with TRBJ2-7; D is unresolved. V lost 3 bases, J lost 2 bases, and 5 bases lay in between. CDR1 is MGHDK, CDR2 SYGVNS, per germline. CDR3 length: 12 residues.

Of note for this clone: The sample has other DNA sequences that encode this CDR3 too. V usage is TRBV7-9 and J usage is TRBJ2-7, with D possibly matching TRBD1 (6 bases). Trimming cost V 3 bases and J 7 bases, with 7 bases left between them. The germline gives CDR1 SEHNR, CDR2 FQNEAQ (reference sequence). The CDR3 has 11 amino acids. The CDR3 protein is CASSLGAEQYF. The CDR3 nucleotides are TGTGCCAGCAGCTTGGGGGCTGAGCAGTACTTC. The full variable domain, in which reference TRBV7-9 and TRBJ2-7 provide the parts outside the CDR3, is DTGVSQNPRHKITKRGQNVTFRCDPISEHNRLYWYRQTLGQGPEFLTYFQNEAQLEKSRLLSDRFSAERPKGSFSTLEIQRTEQGDSAMYLCASSLGAEQYFGPGTRLTVT.

The CDR3 DNA sequence: TGTGCCAGCAGCCAATCACAGGTTCGGCCCCTCCACTTT. Translated: CASSQSQVRPLHF. This chain links TRBV14 with TRBJ1-6, with TRBD1 as a possible D gene (5 bases). Looked up from germline, CDR1 is SGHDN and CDR2 is FVKESK. The CDR3 sequence is 13 residues long. V lost 2 bases and J 13 bases, leaving 12 bases between the germline ends.

This chain connects TRBV11-1 to TRBJ2-1; 10 bases fit TRBD2. The CDR3 loop spans 15 amino acids. The germline V gene has CDR1 SGHAT and CDR2 FQDESV (reference sequence). Trimming removed 2 bases from V and 10 bases from J; junction bases left unmatched: 8. The CDR3 region is CASSLPGTSDREQFF. The CDR3 bases are TGTGCCAGCAGCTTACCCGGGACTAGCGATCGGGAGCAGTTCTTC.

The gene calls are TRBV7-9 and TRBJ2-3, with 11 nucleotides matching TRBD2. V lost 5 bases, J lost 3 bases, and 4 bases stayed unmatched. The CDR3 sequence is 15 residues long. CDR1 SEHNR and CDR2 FQNEAQ come from the germline V gene (reference sequence). The CDR3 loop reads CASSVTSGMTDTQYF. In DNA, the CDR3 is TGTGCCAGCAGCGTGACTAGCGGGATGACAGATACGCAGTATTTT.